A single sample gave rise to the 9 T cell receptor beta chains below, sequenced in a study of OX40 agonist ivuxolimab in advanced cancers. Sequencing used immunoSEQ multiplex PCR; TCRdb keeps in-frame clones, though not all of them. This sample has 70,000 to 80,000 clones, with around 90% found just once. The material was CD4+ or CD8+ T cells sorted from blood, obtained in a trial of the OX40 agonist ivuxolimab. The receptors here all came from an adult with an advanced solid tumor such as melanoma, head and neck, liver or kidney cancer.

The chain joins TRBV21-1 to TRBJ1-5. TRBV21-1 is a pseudogene locus. The CDR3 loop spans 19 amino acids. CDR3 DNA: TGTGCCAGCAGCGGGTTCCCGGGGCCCATATTAATTAGCAATCAGCCCCAGCATTTT. Protein: CASSGFPGPILISNQPQHF.

V and J are TRBV7-8 and TRBJ2-7, with 7 bases matching TRBD2. Trimming at V came to 5 bases and at J to 6 bases, leaving 10 bases not matched to a gene. The CDR3 contains 14 residues. The germline CDR1 and CDR2 sequences are SGHVS and FQNEAQ. CDR3 region: CASSPSGTTGEQYF. CDR3 nucleotide sequence: TGTGCCAGCAGCCCCTCCGGGACTACCGGCGAGCAGTACTTC.

The chain recombines TRBV18 with TRBJ2-2; 9 bases align to TRBD2. V gave up 3 bases and J gave up 6 bases; unmatched junction bases: 8. From germline, CDR1 is KGHSH and CDR2 LQKENI. The CDR3 spans 16 residues. CDR3 sequence: CASSPPTSGTAGELFF. CDR3 sequence (DNA): TGTGCCAGCTCACCCCCGACTAGCGGTACGGCCGGGGAGCTGTTTTTT. Combining the CDR3 with reference TRBV18 and TRBJ2-2 gives the whole variable domain NAGVMQNPRHLVRRRGQEARLRCSPMKGHSHVYWYRQLPEEGLKFMVYLQKENIIDESGMPKERFSAEFPKEGPSILRIQQVVRGDSAAYFCASSPPTSGTAGELFFGEGSRLTVL.

About this clone itself: This could be a read error, since a much larger clone is one nucleotide away. Other nucleotide sequences in the sample specify the same CDR3. J is TRBJ2-3 and V is TRBV6-4; D could derive from TRBD1 or TRBD2 (6 bases each). V gave up 5 bases and J gave up 4 bases, with 19 bases separating them. CDR1 is MRHNA and CDR2 is SNTAGT in the germline V gene. This CDR3 comprises 16 residues. The CDR3 protein is CASSPSTGGAADTQYF. The CDR3 nucleotides are TGTGCCAGCAGTCCTTCGACAGGAGGGGCGGCAGATACGCAGTATTTT.

V is TRBV5-4 and J is TRBJ2-1, with TRBD2 matching 15 bases. Germline V CDR1 and CDR2: SGHNT, YYREEE (reference sequence). V lost 4 bases and J lost 3; bases outside the gene matches: 11. CDR3 length: 19 residues. In DNA, the CDR3 is TGTGCCAGCAGCCCTCCCGGGACTAGCGGGGGGCCTCTCTACAATGAGCAGTTCTTC. It codes for CASSPPGTSGGPLYNEQFF.

V and J are TRBV5-6 and TRBJ2-5; D possibly corresponds to TRBD2 (5 bases). This CDR3 region has 13 residues. With 0 bases removed from V and 4 bases from J, the gap between germline ends came to 7 bases. The germline V gene has CDR1 SGHDT and CDR2 YYEEEE. The CDR3 DNA is TGTGCCAGCAGCTTGGAGGGAGTAGAGACCCAGTACTTC. Translation: CASSLEGVETQYF.

This clone was observed a handful of times. The V and J genes are TRBV6-1 and TRBJ1-2; 7 bases are a match to TRBD1. V gave up 6 bases and J gave up 2 bases; unmatched junction bases: 6. Germline V CDR1 and CDR2: MNHNS, SASEGT. The length of the CDR3 is 14 residues. CDR3: CASSTTQGNYGYTF. CDR3 bases: TGTGCCAGCAGCACCACACAGGGGAACTATGGCTACACCTTC.

V gene TRBV28 combines with J gene TRBJ2-7; 7 nucleotides line up with TRBD2. The CDR3 runs 14 residues. Germline V gene lookup returns CDR1 MDHEN and CDR2 SYDVKM. The V gene end was trimmed by 6 bases and the J gene end by 2 bases; junction bases not matched to a gene: 7. CDR3 DNA: TGTGCCAGCAGAGGAGCGGGGATAACCTACGAGCAGTACTTC. It codes for CASRGAGITYEQYF.

This clone turned up a few times. V and J are TRBV5-1 and TRBJ2-3; D unresolved. Germline assignment: CDR1 SGHRS and CDR2 YFSETQ. This CDR3 is 13 amino acids long. V was cut by 0 bases and J by 2 bases, with 4 bases left in between. The CDR3 DNA follows: TGCGCCAGCAGCTTGGAGGCCACAGATACGCAGTATTTT. Its translation: CASSLEATDTQYF.